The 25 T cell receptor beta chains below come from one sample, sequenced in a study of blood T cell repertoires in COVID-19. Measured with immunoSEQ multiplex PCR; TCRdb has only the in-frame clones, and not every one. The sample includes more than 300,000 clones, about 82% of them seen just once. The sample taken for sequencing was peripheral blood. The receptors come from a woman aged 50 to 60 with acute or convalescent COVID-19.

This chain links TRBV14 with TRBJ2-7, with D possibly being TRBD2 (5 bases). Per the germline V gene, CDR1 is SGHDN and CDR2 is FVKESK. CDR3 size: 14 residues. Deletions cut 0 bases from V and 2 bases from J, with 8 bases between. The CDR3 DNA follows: TGTGCCAGCAGCCAAGACTTGGGAGCCTACGAGCAGTACTTC. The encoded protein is CASSQDLGAYEQYF.

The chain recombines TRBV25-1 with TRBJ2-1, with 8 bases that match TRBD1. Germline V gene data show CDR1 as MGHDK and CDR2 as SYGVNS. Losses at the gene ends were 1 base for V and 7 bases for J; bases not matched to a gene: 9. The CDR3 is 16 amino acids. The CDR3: CASSELWNRGWNEQFF. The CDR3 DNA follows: TGTGCCAGCAGTGAATTATGGAACAGGGGGTGGAATGAGCAGTTCTTC. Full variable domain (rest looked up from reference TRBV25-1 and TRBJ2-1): EADIYQTPRYLVIGTGKKITLECSQTMGHDKMYWYQQDPGMELHLIHYSYGVNSTEKGDLSSESTVSRIRTEHFPLTLESARPSHTSQYLCASSELWNRGWNEQFFGPGTRLTVL.

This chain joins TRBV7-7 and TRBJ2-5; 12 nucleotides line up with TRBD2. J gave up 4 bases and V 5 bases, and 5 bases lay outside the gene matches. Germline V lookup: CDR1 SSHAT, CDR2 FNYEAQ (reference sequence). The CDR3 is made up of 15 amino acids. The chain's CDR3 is CASSDGLAGRETQYF. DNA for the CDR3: TGTGCCAGCAGCGACGGACTAGCGGGACGAGAGACCCAGTACTTC.

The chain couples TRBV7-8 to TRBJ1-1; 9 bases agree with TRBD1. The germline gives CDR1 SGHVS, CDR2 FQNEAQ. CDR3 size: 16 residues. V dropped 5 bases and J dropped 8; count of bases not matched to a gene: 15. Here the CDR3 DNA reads TGTGCCAGCAGCCCCCCCGGGACAGGGTATAGCGGGGAAGCTTTCTTT. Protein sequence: CASSPPGTGYSGEAFF.

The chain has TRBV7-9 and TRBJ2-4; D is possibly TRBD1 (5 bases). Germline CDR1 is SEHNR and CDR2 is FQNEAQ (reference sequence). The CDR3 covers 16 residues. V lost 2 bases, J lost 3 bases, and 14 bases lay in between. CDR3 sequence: CASSLRIGVSKNIQYF. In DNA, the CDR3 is TGTGCCAGCAGCTTAAGGATAGGGGTTAGCAAAAACATTCAGTACTTC.

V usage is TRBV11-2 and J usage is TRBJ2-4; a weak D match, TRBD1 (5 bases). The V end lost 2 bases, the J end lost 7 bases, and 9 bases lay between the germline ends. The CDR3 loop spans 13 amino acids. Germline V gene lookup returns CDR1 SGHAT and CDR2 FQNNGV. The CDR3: CASSLIPGNIQYF. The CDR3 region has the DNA TGTGCCAGCAGCTTAATCCCAGGGAACATTCAGTACTTC.

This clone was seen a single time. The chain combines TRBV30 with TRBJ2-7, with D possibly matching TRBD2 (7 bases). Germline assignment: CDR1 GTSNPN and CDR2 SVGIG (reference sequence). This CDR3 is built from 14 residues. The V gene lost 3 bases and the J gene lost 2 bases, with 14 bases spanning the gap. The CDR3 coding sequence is TGTGCCTGGAGGGGGGGGCAGCTAACCTACGAGCAGTACTTC. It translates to CAWRGGQLTYEQYF. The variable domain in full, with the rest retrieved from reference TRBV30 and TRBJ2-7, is SQTIHQWPATLVQPVGSPLSLECTVEGTSNPNLYWYRQAAGRGLQLLFYSVGIGQISSEVPQNLSASRPQDRQFILSSKKLLLSDSGFYLCAWRGGQLTYEQYFGPGTRLTVT.

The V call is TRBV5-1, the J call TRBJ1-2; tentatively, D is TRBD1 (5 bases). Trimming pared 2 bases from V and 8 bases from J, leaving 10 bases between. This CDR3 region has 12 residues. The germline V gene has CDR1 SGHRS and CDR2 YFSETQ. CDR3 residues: CASSFQGDGYTF. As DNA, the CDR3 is TGCGCCAGCAGCTTCCAGGGTGACGGCTACACCTTC.

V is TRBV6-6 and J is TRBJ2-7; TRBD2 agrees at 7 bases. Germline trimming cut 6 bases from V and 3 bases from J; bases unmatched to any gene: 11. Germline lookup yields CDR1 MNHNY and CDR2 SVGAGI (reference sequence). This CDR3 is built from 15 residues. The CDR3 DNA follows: TGTGCCAGCAGCCTAATCGGGGGGAGTAGCTACGAGCAGTACTTC. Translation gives CASSLIGGSSYEQYF.

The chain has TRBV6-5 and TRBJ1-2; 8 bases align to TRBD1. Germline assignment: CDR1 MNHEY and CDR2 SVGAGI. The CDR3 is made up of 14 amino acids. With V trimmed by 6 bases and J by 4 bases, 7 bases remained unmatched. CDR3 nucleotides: TGTGCCAGCAGCAATGACAGGGGCGTCTATGGCTACACCTTC. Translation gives CASSNDRGVYGYTF.

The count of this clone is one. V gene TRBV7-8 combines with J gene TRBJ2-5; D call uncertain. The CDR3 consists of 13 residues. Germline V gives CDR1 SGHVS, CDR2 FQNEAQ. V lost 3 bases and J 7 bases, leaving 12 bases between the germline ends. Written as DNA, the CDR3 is TGTGCCAGCAGCTTCCAACCCCAGATGACCCAGTACTTC. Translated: CASSFQPQMTQYF.

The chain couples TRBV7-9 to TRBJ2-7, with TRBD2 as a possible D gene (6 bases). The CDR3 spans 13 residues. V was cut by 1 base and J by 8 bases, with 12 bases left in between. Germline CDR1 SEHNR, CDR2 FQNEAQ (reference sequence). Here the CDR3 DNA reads TGTGCCAGCAGCTTAGGGATTAGCGGAAAGCAGTACTTC. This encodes CASSLGISGKQYF. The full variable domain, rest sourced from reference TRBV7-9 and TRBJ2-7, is DTGVSQNPRHKITKRGQNVTFRCDPISEHNRLYWYRQTLGQGPEFLTYFQNEAQLEKSRLLSDRFSAERPKGSFSTLEIQRTEQGDSAMYLCASSLGISGKQYFGPGTRLTVT.

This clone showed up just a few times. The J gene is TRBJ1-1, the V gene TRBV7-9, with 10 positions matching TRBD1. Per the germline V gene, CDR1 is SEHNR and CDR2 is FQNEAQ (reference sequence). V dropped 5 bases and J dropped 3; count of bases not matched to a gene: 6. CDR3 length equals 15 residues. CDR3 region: CASSRSGQGDTEAFF. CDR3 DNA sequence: TGTGCCAGCAGCCGAAGTGGACAGGGGGACACTGAAGCTTTCTTT.

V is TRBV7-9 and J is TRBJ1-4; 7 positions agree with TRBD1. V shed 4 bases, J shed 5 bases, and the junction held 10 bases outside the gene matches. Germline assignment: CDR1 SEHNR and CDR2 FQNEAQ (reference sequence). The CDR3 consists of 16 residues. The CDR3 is CASSSVLGQKNEKLFF. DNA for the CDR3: TGTGCCAGCAGCTCGGTACTGGGACAGAAGAATGAAAAACTGTTTTTT.

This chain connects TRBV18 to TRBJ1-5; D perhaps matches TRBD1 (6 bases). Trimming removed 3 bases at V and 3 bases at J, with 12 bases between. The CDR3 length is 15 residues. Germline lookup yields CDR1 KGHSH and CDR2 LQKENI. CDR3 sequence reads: CASSPATGNNQPQHF. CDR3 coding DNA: TGTGCCAGCTCACCCGCGACAGGTAACAATCAGCCCCAGCATTTT.

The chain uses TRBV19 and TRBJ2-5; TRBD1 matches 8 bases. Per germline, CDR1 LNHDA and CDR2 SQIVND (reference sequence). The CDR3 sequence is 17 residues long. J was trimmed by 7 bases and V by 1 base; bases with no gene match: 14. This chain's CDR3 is CASSIVHGTGLLVTQYF. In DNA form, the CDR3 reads TGTGCCAGTAGTATAGTTCACGGGACAGGCCTTCTCGTGACCCAGTACTTC.

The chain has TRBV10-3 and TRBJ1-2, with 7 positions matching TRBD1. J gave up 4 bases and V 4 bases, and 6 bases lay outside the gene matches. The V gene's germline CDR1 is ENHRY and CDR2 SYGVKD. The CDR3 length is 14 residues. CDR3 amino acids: CAISGDRAVYGYTF. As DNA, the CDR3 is TGTGCCATCAGTGGGGACAGAGCTGTCTATGGCTACACCTTC.

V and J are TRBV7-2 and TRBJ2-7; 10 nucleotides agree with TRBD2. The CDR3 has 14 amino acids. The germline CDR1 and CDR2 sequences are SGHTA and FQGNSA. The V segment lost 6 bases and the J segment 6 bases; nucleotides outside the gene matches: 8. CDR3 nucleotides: TGTGCCAGCAGATCGCTAGCGGGAGAATCCGAGCAGTACTTC. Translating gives CASRSLAGESEQYF.

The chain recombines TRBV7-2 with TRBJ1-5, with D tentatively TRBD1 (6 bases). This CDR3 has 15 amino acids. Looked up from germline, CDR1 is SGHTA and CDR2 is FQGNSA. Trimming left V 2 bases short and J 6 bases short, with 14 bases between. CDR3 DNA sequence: TGTGCCAGCAGCTTAACGCAGGGGATCGGTCAGCCCCAGCATTTT. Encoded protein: CASSLTQGIGQPQHF. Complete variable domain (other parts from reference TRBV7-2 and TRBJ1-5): GAGVSQSPSNKVTEKGKDVELRCDPISGHTALYWYRQSLGQGLEFLIYFQGNSAPDKSGLPSDRFSAERTGGSVSTLTIQRTQQEDSAVYLCASSLTQGIGQPQHFGDGTRLSIL.

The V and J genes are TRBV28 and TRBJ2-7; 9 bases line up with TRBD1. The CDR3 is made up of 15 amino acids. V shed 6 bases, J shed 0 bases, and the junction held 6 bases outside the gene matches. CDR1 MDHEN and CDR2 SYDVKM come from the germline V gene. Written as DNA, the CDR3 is TGTGCCAGCAGGTTGGGGACAGGGATCTCCTACGAGCAGTACTTC. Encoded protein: CASRLGTGISYEQYF.

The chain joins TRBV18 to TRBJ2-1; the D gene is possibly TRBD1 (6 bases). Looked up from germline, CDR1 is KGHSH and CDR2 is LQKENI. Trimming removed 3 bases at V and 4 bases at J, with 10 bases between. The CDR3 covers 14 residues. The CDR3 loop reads CASSPGHGYNEQFF. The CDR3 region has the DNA TGTGCCAGCTCACCGGGACACGGATACAATGAGCAGTTCTTC.

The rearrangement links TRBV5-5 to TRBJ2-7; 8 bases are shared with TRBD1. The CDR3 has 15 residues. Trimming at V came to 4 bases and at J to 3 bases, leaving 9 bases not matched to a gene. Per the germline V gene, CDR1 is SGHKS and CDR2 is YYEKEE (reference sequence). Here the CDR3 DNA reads TGTGCCAGCAGCCTCCGGACAGGGAGGAACTACGAGCAGTACTTC. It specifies CASSLRTGRNYEQYF.

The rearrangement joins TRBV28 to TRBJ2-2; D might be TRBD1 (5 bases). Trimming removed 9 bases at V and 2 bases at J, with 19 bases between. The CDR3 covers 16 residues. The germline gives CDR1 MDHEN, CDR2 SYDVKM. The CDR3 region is CASSPIRTSNTGELFF. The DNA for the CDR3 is TGTGCCAGTAGTCCTATCCGGACATCTAACACCGGGGAGCTGTTTTTT. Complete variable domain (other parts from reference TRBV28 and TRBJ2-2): DVKVTQSSRYLVKRTGEKVFLECVQDMDHENMFWYRQDPGLGLRLIYFSYDVKMKEKGDIPEGYSVSREKKERFSLILESASTNQTSMYLCASSPIRTSNTGELFFGEGSRLTVL.

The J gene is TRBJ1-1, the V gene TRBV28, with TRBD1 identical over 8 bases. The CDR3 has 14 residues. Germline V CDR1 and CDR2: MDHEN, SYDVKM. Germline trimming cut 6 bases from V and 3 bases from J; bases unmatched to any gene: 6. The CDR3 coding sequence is TGTGCCAGCAGATCCAGGGGGCGGGACACTGAAGCTTTCTTT. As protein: CASRSRGRDTEAFF.

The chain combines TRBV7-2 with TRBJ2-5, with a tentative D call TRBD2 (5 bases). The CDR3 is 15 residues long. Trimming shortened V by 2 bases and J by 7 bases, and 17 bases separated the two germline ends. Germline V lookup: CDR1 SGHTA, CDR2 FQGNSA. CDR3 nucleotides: TGTGCCAGCAGCTTAAGTGCGACCCGACGGGGGACCCAGTACTTC. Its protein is CASSLSATRRGTQYF.